This entry describes one TCR beta chain. The table lists this clone with a count of one. The antigen this receptor binds is unknown. The input lacks base qualities; no much larger clone sits a single base away. The sample originates from a study of long-term antiretroviral therapy in people with HIV (dated by TCRdb to the early 2020s). A note on the overall study: The earliest samples were collected about a decade before the 2015 WHO recommendation for immediate ART, when ART was typically delayed until CD4 counts fell. A retrospective serial study tested whether changes in peripheral blood TRB repertoire composition and diversity were associated with ART initiation and durable HIV suppression. A total of some 210 cryopreserved PBMC samples were contributed to the cohort by 30 adults with confirmed HIV infection, with samples collected serially over a mean of approximately six years (range 1-12). Among the 25 to 30 participants with HIV, ten to eleven were female. No cross-contamination during QIAcube processing was seen in test extractions of a monoclonal T-cell line run alongside about 33 polyclonal samples. Here is what the overall study found, with its caveats: Inferences about post-ART repertoire changes are limited because no data were available on ART adherence, viral resistance or therapy changes. The samples span the years 2004 to 2017, and the ART regimens used may be less effective than current regimens. Because cell numbers in pre-ART samples were limited, unsorted PBMC were profiled instead of sorted CD4+ and CD8+ T cells. Starting ART was linked to a significant rise in TRB diversity, yet even with long-term ART the diversity remained significantly lower than in transplant donor controls. HIV repertoires had narrower CDR3 length ranges than controls, and the network structure suggested an antigen-experienced repertoire that shifted only slightly toward naive after ART. Expanded TRB clones identified before ART initiation dominated the repertoire across all time points, though the dominance fluctuated and decreased in many PLHIV after ART. Owing to limited PBMC availability, only the TCR beta chain was sequenced, without alpha chain pairing.

The immunoSEQ hsTCRB v3.0 assay was used at survey level resolution for TRB variable region sequencing. The targeted TRB sequencing depth was about 40,000-50,000 T-cell genomes per sample. TRB libraries were pooled and sequenced on an Illumina MiSeq using a v3 150-cycle kit. Per the authors' processing: Repertoire analysis ran in R within a reproducible Nextflow workflow covering QC, data transformation and analysis. LymphoSeq2, an R package for exploring AIRR-Seq data, was used to implement custom analyses. A few samples yielding fewer than 5000 total TRB sequences were excluded, leaving approximately 190 analyzed HIV repertoires. Among the 180 to 200 retained HIV repertoires, more than 55 were collected before ART initiation and roughly 130 after ART initiation. Each repertoire was downsampled to 5000 TRB nucleotide sequences, and summary statistics were averaged across 100 downsampling iterations. The analysis kept only TRB sequences whose CDR3 regions were at least seven amino acids long. Diversity was measured with a Shannon entropy-derived clonality score and the Gini coefficient. In the repertoire networks, any two of the top 5000 CDR3 amino acid sequences were connected whenever the two sequences differed by an edit distance of one. GLIPH2 predicted antigen specificity groups and MHC restriction for TRB CDR3 amino acid sequences. Known CMV, EBV, HIV or tissue antigen associations were flagged by matching CDR3 amino acid sequences against VDJdb and McPAS-TCR. Pre-ART, post-ART and control groups were compared with Wilcoxon signed-rank tests and Holm-Bonferroni correction. Imported from immuneACCESS, the table was reduced by TCRdb to in-frame sequences with V and J called. These copies leave out some clones; in studies compared against another copy, an unresolved V gene accounts for under half, and the cause of the remainder is not known. V and J calls and clone size are those listed in that table; D and trimming were worked out from the DNA. The sample data list approximately 30,000 clones, and nearly 85% of these were observed just once. Of the sample, about 10% falls within the top ten clones.

Inclusion was restricted to participants for whom at least one PBMC sample before ART initiation and at least two post-ART samples were available. Treatment was received in the United States of America by all participants with HIV. Before DNA extraction, cryopreserved samples containing about 0.9-11 million PBMC were thawed and washed. At the time of the earliest PBMC sample, participants with HIV were aged between about 20 and 55 years. Per participant, PBMC samples came from 1-4 timepoints prior to ART initiation and 2-8 timepoints following ART initiation, for a median of 7 samples. For every participant, serial HIV viral load, CD4+ T-cell count, ART history and demographic data were obtained. Genomic DNA was extracted from unsorted PBMC with a Qiagen kit on a QIAcube, with processing performed in batches of 12 samples. CDR1 GTSNPN and CDR2 SVGIG are derived from the germline V gene (reference sequence). Its CDR3 holds 14 amino acids, cysteine through phenylalanine. Solely the CDR3 DNA is kept, with 42 bases framed from the first base. The V and J ends are trimmed by 4 bases and 2 bases, leaving 13 bases between them.

The chain was built from TRBV30 and TRBJ2-3; the D gene is possibly TRBD2, with 5 bases matching. The sequence came from a man aged 18-30 years with HIV. The sample was unsorted PBMCs, taken 0.8 years before starting antiretroviral therapy. The DNA sequence is TGTGCCTGGACCGGCGGGCTTTCCACAGATACGCAGTATTTT. This translates into CAWTGGLSTDTQYF.